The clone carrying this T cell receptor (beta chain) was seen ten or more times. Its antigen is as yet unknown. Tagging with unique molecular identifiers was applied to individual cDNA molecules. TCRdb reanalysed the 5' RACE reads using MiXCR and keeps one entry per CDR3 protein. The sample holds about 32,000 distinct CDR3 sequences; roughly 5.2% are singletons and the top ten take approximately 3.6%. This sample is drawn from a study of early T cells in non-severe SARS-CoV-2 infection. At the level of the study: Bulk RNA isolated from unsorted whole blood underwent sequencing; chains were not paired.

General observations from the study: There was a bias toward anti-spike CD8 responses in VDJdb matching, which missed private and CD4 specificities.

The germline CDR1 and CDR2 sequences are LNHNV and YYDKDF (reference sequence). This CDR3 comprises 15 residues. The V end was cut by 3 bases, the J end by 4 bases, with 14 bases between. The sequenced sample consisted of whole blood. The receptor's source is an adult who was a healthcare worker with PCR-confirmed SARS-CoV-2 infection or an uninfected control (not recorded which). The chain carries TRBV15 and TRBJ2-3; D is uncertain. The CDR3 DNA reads TGTGCCACCAGCAGTACTCTAGAAGGACCAGATACGCAGTATTTT. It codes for CATSSTLEGPDTQYF.